A selection of T cell receptor beta chains follows, all from one sample in a study of blood T cells in healthy people across ages. MiXCR was run by TCRdb on the 5' RACE reads, yielding one entry per CDR3 protein. The table lists more than 900,000 distinct CDR3 sequences, about 25% of them singletons. These same records also appear under a second study, on T cells of mothers and their children.

Sequenced material: blood. The receptors come from a girl aged 2-10 years in good health. The conserved cysteine and the conserved F or W are not part of the CDR3 here. A D gene is named only where the DNA matches it firmly.

>TRBV5-6|TRBJ2-7|TRBD2
ASSLRDWDYRYEQY
>TRBV4-1|TRBJ1-4|NA
ASSQGGLRGEKLF
>TRBV6-2/TRBV6-3|TRBJ1-2|TRBD1
ASSRTGLDGYT
>TRBV9|TRBJ2-3|NA
ASSVEGLRADTQY
>TRBV29-1|TRBJ2-1|NA
SVGGPGSVEQF
>TRBV4-1|TRBJ2-3|NA
ASSQEPFLDPTQY
>TRBV6-1|TRBJ2-3|TRBD2
ASSEDAGAIQTDTQY
>TRBV19|TRBJ2-1|NA
ASRASGNYNEQF
>TRBV9|TRBJ1-2|NA
ASSAAGGAGYT
>TRBV5-1|TRBJ2-5|TRBD2
ASSLGTSGTETQY
>TRBV6-1|TRBJ1-6|NA
ASSIDSSYNSPLH
>TRBV6-5|NA|NA
ASSTPRVGPHEQY
>TRBV5-5|TRBJ2-3|NA
ASSLRLLWGGGTDTQY
>TRBV21-1|TRBJ2-7|NA
ASSPTFSGQTFYEQY
>TRBV27|TRBJ1-4|NA
ASSRYGQYRATNEKLF
>TRBV5-1|TRBJ2-1|TRBD2
ASSAWGMRETIRNEQF
>TRBV7-2|TRBJ2-7|TRBD2
ASSLVAGGVYEQY
>TRBV29-1|TRBJ2-7|NA
SVVRDKGDEQY
>TRBV29-1|TRBJ2-4|NA
SVKNVVSDIQY
>TRBV7-9|NA|NA
ASSAARNQNPLEQY
>TRBV6-6|TRBJ1-5|NA
ASSFTEINQPQH
>TRBV25-1|TRBJ2-5|NA
ASSESIETQY
>TRBV7-9|TRBJ1-3|NA
ASSPKTGFSGNTIY
>TRBV12-5|TRBJ2-5|NA
ASGLVAQTQY
>TRBV4-1|TRBJ2-5|TRBD1
ASARTGDIQETQY
>TRBV5-1|TRBJ2-7|NA
ASSGSLHEQY
>TRBV7-2|TRBJ2-5|TRBD1
ASRRTGTGKETQY
>TRBV4-1|TRBJ1-1|TRBD1
ASSSRTGGFSEAF
>TRBV9|TRBJ1-6|NA
ASSDPRPGRDSPLH
>TRBV19|TRBJ1-5|NA
AGSIVSGSNQPQH
>TRBV6-6|TRBJ2-1|NA
ASSYPTGNNEQF
>TRBV7-3|TRBJ2-3|NA
TSSSRGIGADTQY
>TRBV7-2|TRBJ2-7|NA
ASSVQGRGSTYEQY
>TRBV5-1|TRBJ1-2|TRBD1
ASSVDSDRGGYT
>TRBV5-1|TRBJ2-7|NA
ASSLPGRVYEQY